This T cell receptor beta chain came from a study of beta chain features in type 1 diabetes. Study results and caveats: The VDJ junctions of type 1 diabetes patients carried fewer insertions and more deletions. TCRB CDR3s from Type 1 diabetes patients were moderately but significantly shorter in all four CD4+ subsets. For TCRB rearrangement, an influence of HLA type remained unresolved here.

Trimming cost V 0 bases and J 1 base, with 10 bases left between them. The germline V gene encodes CDR1 SEHNR and CDR2 FQNEAQ (reference sequence). This CDR3 spans 17 amino acids. Isolated RNA was reverse transcribed in full, so expressed TCRB transcripts were sequenced. Libraries were prepared by immunoSEQ multiplex PCR; TCRdb keeps only in-frame clonotypes and omits some of them. The sample has around 280,000 clones; approximately 15% are singletons. About this clone itself: Its antigen is not identified.

Cells sorted by CD45RO/CCR7/CD25/CD127/CD95/CD27 comprised CD4+ naive, central memory, regulatory and stem cell-like memory cells. Sorting produced populations that all topped 95% purity. This chain uses TRBV7-9 with TRBJ2-6, with D hard to call. Sequencing was carried out using naive CD4+ T cells from blood. The TCR comes from a man in his late teens or twenties with type 1 diabetes. DNA of the CDR3: TGTGCCAGCAGCTTAGCAAACACAGCTTCTGGGGCCAACGTCCTGACTTTC. Translated, it gives CASSLANTASGANVLTF.